This T cell receptor beta chain was recovered during a study of Ad26.COV2.S vaccination and SARS-CoV-2 variants. On the study more broadly: Participants got Ad26.COV2.S intramuscularly, once or twice 56 days apart. Study-wide results and limits: Using TCR breadth and depth analyses may have led to underestimated total T cell responses.

Stated treatment: 15 to 20 received Ad26.COV2.S at low or high dose, single or two shots; 5 received placebo; per-sample allocation not given. Each sample was drawn 63 days after the first injection (of vaccine or placebo). The CDR3 is 17 residues long. V was pared by 4 bases and J by 4 bases, with 22 bases between. Germline V gene lookup returns CDR1 SEHNR and CDR2 FQNEAQ (reference sequence). The repertoire was sequenced with immunoSEQ multiplex PCR; TCRdb's copy has only in-frame clones and lacks some. The sample shows 300,000 to 400,000 clones, around four fifths of them seen only once. As for this clone: Its specificity is not known.

The chain is built from TRBV7-9 and TRBJ2-5; tentative D call: TRBD2 (6 bases). The clonotype originates from a person aged 18-65 years who received the Ad26.COV2.S COVID-19 vaccine or a placebo. The sample in question was peripheral blood, obtained in a trial of Ad26.COV2.S vaccine versus placebo. In DNA form, the CDR3 reads TGTGCCAGCAGCTCACCTGGGCCAGCTCGGAGGGGAGAGACCCAGTACTTC. Its translation is CASSSPGPARRGETQYF. The variable domain in full, with the rest retrieved from reference TRBV7-9 and TRBJ2-5, is DTGVSQNPRHKITKRGQNVTFRCDPISEHNRLYWYRQTLGQGPEFLTYFQNEAQLEKSRLLSDRFSAERPKGSFSTLEIQRTEQGDSAMYLCASSSPGPARRGETQYFGPGTRLLVL.